These 24 T cell receptor beta chains originate from one sample sequenced in a study of human T cells and chemical hapten exposure. Time point noted: pre-sensitization, week 0. Noted treatment: therapeutic diphenylcyclopropenone sensitization with weekly scalp DPC. Via MiXCR, TCRdb re-called the RACE reads, giving one row per CDR3 protein. This sample carries about 380,000 distinct CDR3 sequences, roughly 5% of them seen once, and the ten largest clones take about 2.5%. The input for sequencing was whole blood, taken in connection with sensitization to the hapten diphenylcyclopropenone (DPC). These receptor sequences come from a woman between 45 and 65 years old with alopecia areata. Some clones in this sample may be carry-over from other donors' samples.

There are a few counts of this clonotype. V usage is TRBV6-5 and J usage is TRBJ1-6; D uncertain. Germline loops: CDR1 MNHEY, CDR2 SVGAGI. This CDR3 comprises 14 residues. V lost 6 bases and J lost 10, with 16 bases in between. The CDR3 loop is CASSLVSGSSPLHF. CDR3 in DNA: TGTGCCAGCAGCCTGGTCTCCGGGAGCTCACCCCTCCACTTT.

This clonotype was detected many times. The chain recombines TRBV6-1 with TRBJ1-2, with a weak D call TRBD1 (5 bases). Trimming took 0 bases from V and 4 from J, leaving 12 bases between them. CDR3 length equals 15 residues. From germline, CDR1 is MNHNS and CDR2 SASEGT. CDR3: CASSEARGGSYGYTF. Written as DNA, the CDR3 is TGTGCCAGCAGTGAAGCAAGGGGCGGTAGCTATGGCTACACCTTC.

This clonotype showed up just a few times. The chain uses TRBV2 and TRBJ1-1; weak D call: TRBD1 (6 bases). The V and J ends lost 6 bases and 4 bases respectively, with 15 bases between them. Germline CDR1 reads SNHLY; CDR2 reads FYNNEI. The CDR3 sequence is 14 residues long. CDR3 amino acids: CASRPRGASTEAFF. In DNA, the CDR3 is TGTGCCAGCAGACCCAGGGGTGCTAGCACTGAAGCTTTCTTT.

This clonotype was picked up many times. The chain carries TRBV29-1 and TRBJ2-5, with a weak D call TRBD2 (5 bases). There are 11 residues in the CDR3. Germline loops: CDR1 SQVTM, CDR2 ANQGSEA. V gave up 8 bases and J gave up 5 bases, with 12 bases separating them. CDR3 DNA sequence: TGCAGCTCGGGAAGGACTGAGACCCAGTACTTC. Amino acid sequence: CSSGRTETQYF.

There are a few counts of this clonotype. This chain connects TRBV6-2 or TRBV6-3 to TRBJ2-1; perhaps TRBD1 as D (6 bases). CDR3 length: 12 residues. Germline CDR1 reads MNHEY; CDR2 reads SVGEGT. Trimming cost V 7 bases and J 9 bases, with 13 bases left between them. CDR3 nucleotides: TGTGCCAGCACTGGTGGGGGCAGTGAGCAGTTCTTC. Encoded protein: CASTGGGSEQFF.

This clonotype was counted many times. The V gene is TRBV4-2, the J gene TRBJ1-1; TRBD1 aligns across 7 bases. The V and J ends lost 3 bases and 4 bases, in that order; junction bases with no gene match: 8. From germline, CDR1 is LGHNA and CDR2 YNFKEQ. The CDR3 sequence is 15 residues long. The CDR3 loop is CASSQYDRDATEAFF. The CDR3, as DNA: TGTGCCAGCAGCCAGTATGACAGGGACGCCACTGAAGCTTTCTTT.

This clonotype occurred many times. The chain employs TRBV25-1 and TRBJ2-5; possibly TRBD2 for D (6 bases). Germline V gene lookup returns CDR1 MGHDK and CDR2 SYGVNS. The CDR3 runs to 15 residues. V was pared by 5 bases and J by 5 bases, with 18 bases between. The CDR3: CASSIFDPRGETQYF. CDR3 coding DNA: TGTGCCAGCAGTATATTTGACCCCCGGGGGGAGACCCAGTACTTC.

This clonotype was found many times. The genes are TRBV12-3 or TRBV12-4 and TRBJ2-3; 8 bases match TRBD1. V gave up 5 bases and J gave up 0 bases; unmatched junction bases: 4. This CDR3 contains 15 residues. In DNA form, the CDR3 reads TGTGCCAGCAGTCCGGACAGGGCGAGCACAGATACGCAGTATTTT. Translating it yields CASSPDRASTDTQYF.

This clonotype was found many times. This chain joins TRBV24-1 and TRBJ2-7; a weak D match, TRBD2 (7 bases). The CDR3 sequence is 15 residues long. Between the trimmed V and J ends, which lost 4 bases and 3 bases, there was a span of 15 bases. Germline values: CDR1 KGHDR, CDR2 SFDVKD. CDR3 amino acids: CATSDPRGGDYEQYF. The CDR3 DNA follows: TGTGCCACCAGTGACCCTAGGGGGGGAGACTACGAGCAGTACTTC.

This clonotype was counted between two and nine times. The J gene is TRBJ2-1, the V gene TRBV28; the D is unclear. This CDR3 spans 13 amino acids. The germline V gene has CDR1 MDHEN and CDR2 SYDVKM. Trimming took off 6 bases at V and 10 bases at J, with 16 bases between the two ends. The CDR3, as DNA: TGTGCCAGCAGCTTTAGAACCTCGGACGAGCAGTTCTTC. It translates to CASSFRTSDEQFF. Looking up the rest from reference TRBV28 and TRBJ2-1 gives the full variable domain: DVKVTQSSRYLVKRTGEKVFLECVQDMDHENMFWYRQDPGLGLRLIYFSYDVKMKEKGDIPEGYSVSREKKERFSLILESASTNQTSMYLCASSFRTSDEQFFGPGTRLTVL.

This clonotype turned up a few times. The chain's CDR3 is CASSESRGVGTGELFF. As DNA, the CDR3 is TGCGCCAGCAGTGAGTCGAGGGGAGTAGGGACCGGGGAGCTGTTTTTT. The chain links TRBV10-2 to TRBJ2-2; D may match TRBD1 or TRBD2 (5 bases each). The CDR3 covers 16 residues. V was shortened by 0 bases and J by 5 bases, with 13 bases between the two germline ends. The germline V gene has CDR1 WSHSY and CDR2 SAAADI.

This sequence joins TRBV28 and TRBJ2-5; 8 bases fit TRBD1. The CDR3 has 14 amino acids. J lost 4 bases, V lost 6 bases, and 7 bases had no gene match. The V gene's germline CDR1 is MDHEN and CDR2 SYDVKM. CDR3: CASSGTGFLETQYF. The CDR3, as DNA: TGTGCCAGCAGCGGGACAGGATTTCTAGAGACCCAGTACTTC.

This clonotype came up a few times. V is TRBV28 and J is TRBJ2-7; TRBD2 agrees at 8 bases. The junction had 15 bases not matched to a gene; V was cut back by 6 bases and J by 5 bases. The germline CDR1 and CDR2 sequences are MDHEN and SYDVKM. The CDR3 length is 16 residues. The CDR3 DNA follows: TGTGCCAGCAGCTCCGCGGGGAGCGGGAGTAAAAACGAGCAGTACTTC. It yields the protein CASSSAGSGSKNEQYF.

The sample holds a few counts of this clonotype. The V gene is TRBV12-3 or TRBV12-4, the J gene TRBJ2-7; D uncertain. With 6 bases removed from V and 4 bases from J, the gap between germline ends came to 13 bases. The CDR3 covers 13 residues. The DNA for the CDR3 is TGTGCCAGCAGCGCCGATTGGGGTTACGAGCAGTACTTC. Its translation is CASSADWGYEQYF.

The rearrangement links TRBV7-2 to TRBJ2-3; D gene uncertain. V was cut by 3 bases and J by 4 bases, with 11 bases left in between. The germline V gene has CDR1 SGHTA and CDR2 FQGNSA. The CDR3 has 14 residues. Written as DNA, the CDR3 is TGTGCCAGCAGCTTCCCAGGTCGGGCAGATACGCAGTATTTT. This sequence encodes CASSFPGRADTQYF.

In its sample, this clonotype was seen many times. Here the CDR3 reads CASSFSGGQSTDTQYF. CDR3 nucleotides: TGCGCCAGCAGCTTCAGTGGGGGACAGAGCACAGATACGCAGTATTTT. V gene TRBV5-1 combines with J gene TRBJ2-3; 7 bases line up with TRBD1. Per germline, CDR1 SGHRS and CDR2 YFSETQ. Trimming took 2 bases from V and 0 from J; bases not matched to a gene: 6. This CDR3 is built from 16 residues.

This clonotype was counted ten times or more. The chain links TRBV28 to TRBJ2-4; no definite D call. CDR1 is MDHEN and CDR2 is SYDVKM in the germline V gene. The CDR3 is 14 residues long. V lost 3 bases and J 0 bases, leaving 6 bases between the germline ends. The CDR3 is CASSLILAKNIQYF. The CDR3 DNA is TGTGCCAGCAGTTTGATTCTAGCCAAAAACATTCAGTACTTC.

This rearrangement joins TRBV11-2 to TRBJ2-1, with D maybe TRBD1 (5 bases). The CDR3 extends over 16 amino acids. Trimming stripped 4 bases from V and 0 bases from J, with 13 bases between. Germline V lookup: CDR1 SGHAT, CDR2 FQNNGV. The CDR3 sequence: CASSWGGGFSYNEQFF. The CDR3 DNA reads as TGTGCCAGCAGCTGGGGCGGTGGCTTCTCCTACAATGAGCAGTTCTTC.

The J gene is TRBJ2-7, the V gene TRBV28, with TRBD2 matching over 9 bases. CDR1 is MDHEN and CDR2 is SYDVKM in the germline V gene. Losses at the gene ends were 6 bases for V and 2 bases for J; bases not matched to a gene: 11. The CDR3 sequence is 16 residues long. Here the CDR3 reads CASRKFSGGSAYEQYF. In nucleotides, the CDR3 is TGTGCCAGCAGGAAATTTAGCGGGGGTTCGGCCTACGAGCAGTACTTC. Full variable domain (remainder filled in from reference TRBV28 and TRBJ2-7): DVKVTQSSRYLVKRTGEKVFLECVQDMDHENMFWYRQDPGLGLRLIYFSYDVKMKEKGDIPEGYSVSREKKERFSLILESASTNQTSMYLCASRKFSGGSAYEQYFGPGTRLTVT.

V and J are TRBV9 and TRBJ1-2; D perhaps matches TRBD1 (6 bases). Trimming took off 4 bases at V and 4 bases at J, with 17 bases between the two ends. Germline CDR1 SGDLS, CDR2 YYNGEE. This CDR3 spans 15 amino acids. CDR3 in DNA: TGTGCCAGCAGCCCCCTACAGGGAGTCGGCTATGGCTACACCTTC. Translating it yields CASSPLQGVGYGYTF.

This clonotype has a count of ten or more. The rearrangement uses TRBV9 and TRBJ2-4, with 10 bases that match TRBD2. V dropped 3 bases and J dropped 3; count of bases not matched to a gene: 6. Germline CDR1 and CDR2: SGDLS and YYNGEE. The CDR3 contains 16 residues. The CDR3 DNA sequence: TGTGCCAGCAGCGCCGGACTAGCGGAAGGCAAAAACATTCAGTACTTC. It yields the protein CASSAGLAEGKNIQYF.

This clonotype occurred a few times. The chain links TRBV20-1 to TRBJ2-7, with D unresolved. CDR1 and CDR2 from the germline V gene are DFQATT and SNEGSKA (reference sequence). The CDR3 length is 14 residues. Trimming shortened V by 0 bases and J by 2 bases, and 11 bases separated the two germline ends. CDR3 sequence: CSAREDPLTYEQYF. The CDR3 bases are TGCAGTGCTAGAGAGGACCCCTTGACCTACGAGCAGTACTTC.

This clonotype occurred many times. The chain recombines TRBV15 with TRBJ2-7; possibly TRBD1 for D (5 bases). The CDR3 covers 13 residues. Germline V gene sequence: CDR1 LNHNV, CDR2 YYDKDF (reference sequence). V lost 8 bases to trimming and J lost 0 bases, with 11 bases between them. This CDR3 is CATVGQDSYEQYF. DNA for the CDR3: TGTGCCACCGTGGGGCAGGACTCCTACGAGCAGTACTTC.

This clonotype was picked up many times. This chain joins TRBV29-1 and TRBJ2-1; TRBD2 is a possible D gene (5 bases). This CDR3 contains 14 residues. The V end was cut by 5 bases, the J end by 4 bases, with 15 bases between. CDR1 SQVTM and CDR2 ANQGSEA come from the germline V gene. CDR3 sequence: CSVTRGLAYNEQFF. DNA of the CDR3: TGCAGCGTTACTCGTGGACTGGCTTACAATGAGCAGTTCTTC.